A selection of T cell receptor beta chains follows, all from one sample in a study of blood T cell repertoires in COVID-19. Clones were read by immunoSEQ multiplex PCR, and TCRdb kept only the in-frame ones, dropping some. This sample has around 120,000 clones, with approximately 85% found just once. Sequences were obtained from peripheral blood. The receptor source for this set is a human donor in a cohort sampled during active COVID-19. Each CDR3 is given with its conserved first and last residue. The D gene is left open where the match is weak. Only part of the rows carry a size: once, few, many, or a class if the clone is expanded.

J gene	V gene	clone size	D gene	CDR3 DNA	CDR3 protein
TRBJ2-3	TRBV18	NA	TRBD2	TGTGCCAGCTCACCACCATTAGCGGGGGGCACAGATACGCAGTATTTT	CASSPPLAGGTDTQYF
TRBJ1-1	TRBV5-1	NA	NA	TGCGCCAGCAGCTTAGGGGCGAACACTGAAGCTTTCTTT	CASSLGANTEAFF
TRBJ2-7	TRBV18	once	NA	TGTGCCAGCTCACCCCCGGGACGGGGGAATTACGAGCAGTACTTC	CASSPPGRGNYEQYF
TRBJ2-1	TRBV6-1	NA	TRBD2	TGTGCCAGCAGTGCCGGACTAGCGGGGGCCTACAATGAGCAGTTCTTC	CASSAGLAGAYNEQFF
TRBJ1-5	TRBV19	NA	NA	TGTGCCAGTAGTATATCCCCGCGAGGGAGGAGCAATCAGCCCCAGCATTTT	CASSISPRGRSNQPQHF
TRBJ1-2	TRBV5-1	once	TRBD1	TGCGCCAGCAGCGAAGGACAGGATAACTATGGCTACACCTTC	CASSEGQDNYGYTF
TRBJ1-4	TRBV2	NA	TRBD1	TGTGCCAGCGGACAACCGGGACAGGGGAATGAAAAACTGTTTTTT	CASGQPGQGNEKLFF
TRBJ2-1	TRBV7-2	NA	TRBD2	TGTGCCAGCAGCCCGAGCGGGGGGTTCTACAATGAGCAGTTCTTC	CASSPSGGFYNEQFF
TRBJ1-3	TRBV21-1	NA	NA	TGTGCCAGCAAAGGGACAGGGAGGAACACCATATATTTT	CASKGTGRNTIYF
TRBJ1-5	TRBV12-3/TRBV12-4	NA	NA	TGTGCCAGCAGTTTGGTCGGTTCAGGGCCCCAGCATTTT	CASSLVGSGPQHF
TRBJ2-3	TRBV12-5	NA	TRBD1	TGTGCTAGTGGTTTGGTAGGGACAGGGAGCACAGATACGCAGTATTTT	CASGLVGTGSTDTQYF
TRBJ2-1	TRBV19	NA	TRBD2	TGTGCCAGTATCCCTAGCGGGAGTTCCTACAATGAGCAGTTCTTC	CASIPSGSSYNEQFF
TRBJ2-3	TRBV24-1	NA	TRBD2	TGTGCCACCAGTGAAAGCGGGGGGCCCGATACGCAGTATTTT	CATSESGGPDTQYF
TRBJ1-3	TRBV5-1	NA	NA	TGCGCCAGCAGCGGTACAGGCTCCGGCTCTGGAAACACCATATATTTT	CASSGTGSGSGNTIYF
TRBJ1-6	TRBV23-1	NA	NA	TGCGCCAGCAGTCAGGAGACAGAGGCTTCACCCCTCCACTTT	CASSQETEASPLHF
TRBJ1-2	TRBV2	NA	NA	TGTGCCAGCAGTGAAGACATGATGGACTATGGCTACACCTTC	CASSEDMMDYGYTF
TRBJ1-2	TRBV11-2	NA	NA	TGTGCCAGCAGCTTAGGGGAGGGGTTTGGCTACACCTTC	CASSLGEGFGYTF
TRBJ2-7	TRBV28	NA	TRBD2	TGTGCCAGCAGTTTAGGACTAGCGGCCCCTTCCTACGAGCAGTACTTC	CASSLGLAAPSYEQYF
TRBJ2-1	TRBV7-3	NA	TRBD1	TGTGCCAGCAGCTCCTCGGGACAGGGCAACTTCCCCTACAATGAGCAGTTCTTC	CASSSSGQGNFPYNEQFF
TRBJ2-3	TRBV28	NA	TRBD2	TGTGCCAGCAGCTCCGGGACTAGGTCGGATACGCAGTATTTT	CASSSGTRSDTQYF
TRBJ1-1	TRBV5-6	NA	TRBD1	TGTGCCAGCAGCTTACGACAGGGCCCTGAAGCTTTCTTT	CASSLRQGPEAFF
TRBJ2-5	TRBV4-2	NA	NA	TGTGCCAGCACGACGGGACTGTCAGGGGAGACCCAGTACTTC	CASTTGLSGETQYF
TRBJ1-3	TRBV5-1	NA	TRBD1	TGCGCCAGCAGCTTGGAGGGACAGGGCTCTGGAAACACCATATATTTT	CASSLEGQGSGNTIYF
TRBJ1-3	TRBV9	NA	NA	TGTGCCAGCAGCCCTAGACAGCGAGGAGACACCATATATTTT	CASSPRQRGDTIYF
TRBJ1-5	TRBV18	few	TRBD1	TGTGCCAGCTCACCCGGACAGGGGTACAATCAGCCCCAGCATTTT	CASSPGQGYNQPQHF
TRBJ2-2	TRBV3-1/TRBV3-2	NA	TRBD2	TGTGCCAGCACTAGCGGGGGGGCAGCCGGGGAGCTGTTTTTT	CASTSGGAAGELFF
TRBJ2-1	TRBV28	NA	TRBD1	TGTGCCAGCAGTGGACAGGGGGCTTCCGAGAGCTCCTACAATGAGCAGTTCTTC	CASSGQGASESSYNEQFF
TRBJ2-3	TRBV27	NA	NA	TGTGCCAGCAGTTCCGGGACTCGGGGAACAGATACGCAGTATTTT	CASSSGTRGTDTQYF
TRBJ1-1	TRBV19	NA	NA	TGTGCCAGCTCTAATCAGGGATCGACTGAAGCTTTCTTT	CASSNQGSTEAFF
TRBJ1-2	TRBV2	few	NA	TGTGCCAGCAGTGAAGCCATAGGCCCTAGGGGCTACACCTTC	CASSEAIGPRGYTF
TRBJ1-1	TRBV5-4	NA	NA	TGTGCCAGCAGCCCAGGGTTGACTGGGAACACTGAAGCTTTCTTT	CASSPGLTGNTEAFF
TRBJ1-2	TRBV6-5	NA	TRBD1	TGTGCCAGCAGGCAGTGGACAGGTGATGGCTACACCTTC	CASRQWTGDGYTF
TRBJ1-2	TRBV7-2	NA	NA	TGTGCCAGCAGCCCCGACAGGCGGAATGGCTACACCTTC	CASSPDRRNGYTF
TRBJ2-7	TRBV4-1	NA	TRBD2	TGCGCCAGCAGCCGGGGGACTAGCGGGATCATCTCCTACGAGCAGTACTTC	CASSRGTSGIISYEQYF
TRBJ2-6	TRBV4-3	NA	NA	TGCGCCAGCAGCCAATATGGCCCGGGCTCTGGGGCCAACGTCCTGACTTTC	CASSQYGPGSGANVLTF
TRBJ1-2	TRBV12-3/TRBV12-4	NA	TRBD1	TGTGCCAGCAGTCCGGACAGGTTCTATGGCTACACCTTC	CASSPDRFYGYTF
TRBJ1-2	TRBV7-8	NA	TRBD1	TGTGCCAGCAGCGGACGTGATACGGACAGGGGAGATGGCTACACCTTC	CASSGRDTDRGDGYTF
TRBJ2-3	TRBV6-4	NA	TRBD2	TGTGCCAGCAGTGTTGGGTCTAGCGGGGCAGATACGCAGTATTTT	CASSVGSSGADTQYF
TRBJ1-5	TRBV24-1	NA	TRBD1	TGTGCCACCAGTGACCCGACAGGGGGGCCCAATCAGCCCCAGCATTTT	CATSDPTGGPNQPQHF
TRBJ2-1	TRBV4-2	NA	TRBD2	TGTGCCAGCAGCCAAGATGAGCGGGAGAGTTACAATGAGCAGTTCTTC	CASSQDERESYNEQFF